This T cell receptor beta chain derives from a study of T-cell reconstitution after alpha-beta-depleted transplantation in children. A TCRbeta library incorporating unique molecular identifiers was prepared. One entry per CDR3 protein, called by TCRdb with MiXCR from the PCR reads. The sample includes hundreds of thousands of distinct CDR3 sequences, 16% seen only once; the top ten take 1.1%. This clonotype came up a few times. The CDR3 length is 19 residues. The germline gives CDR1 SGHRS, CDR2 YFSETQ. Trimming left V 1 base short and J 3 bases short, with 20 bases between. The J gene is TRBJ2-6, the V gene TRBV5-1; D is undetermined. The specimen was PBMCs from the stem cell graft donor, collected from the stem cell graft. The TCR comes from a human donor who donated a stem cell graft to a child with acute myeloid leukemia. CDR3 region: CASSLLGPPGFDGANVLTF. For the CDR3, the DNA is TGCGCCAGCAGCTTGCTAGGACCACCCGGATTCGATGGGGCCAACGTCCTGACTTTC.